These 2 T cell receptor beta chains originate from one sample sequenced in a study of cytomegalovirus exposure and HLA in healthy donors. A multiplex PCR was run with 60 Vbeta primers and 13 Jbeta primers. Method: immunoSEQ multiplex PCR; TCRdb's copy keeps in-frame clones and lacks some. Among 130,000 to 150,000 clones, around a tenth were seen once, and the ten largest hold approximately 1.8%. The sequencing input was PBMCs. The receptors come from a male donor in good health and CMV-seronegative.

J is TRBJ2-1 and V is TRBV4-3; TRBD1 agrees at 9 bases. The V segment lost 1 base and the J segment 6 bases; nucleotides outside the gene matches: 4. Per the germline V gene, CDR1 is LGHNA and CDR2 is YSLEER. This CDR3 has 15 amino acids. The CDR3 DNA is TGCGCCAGCAGCCAAGGGACAGGGGCGTCCAATGAGCAGTTCTTC. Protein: CASSQGTGASNEQFF.

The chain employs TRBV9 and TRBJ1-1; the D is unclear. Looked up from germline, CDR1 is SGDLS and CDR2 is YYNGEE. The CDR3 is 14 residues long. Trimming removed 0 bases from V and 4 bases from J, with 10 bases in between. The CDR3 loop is CASSVGGRSTEAFF. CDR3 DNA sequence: TGTGCCAGCAGCGTAGGAGGGAGATCCACTGAAGCTTTCTTT.